The sequence of this TCR beta chain was determined in a study of blood T cell repertoires in COVID-19. Libraries were prepared by immunoSEQ multiplex PCR; TCRdb keeps only in-frame clonotypes and omits some of them. The sample yields roughly 500,000 clones, 88% seen once. Per germline, CDR1 LGHNT and CDR2 FRNRAP. The V and J ends lost 6 bases and 1 base, in that order; junction bases with no gene match: 2. The CDR3 has 15 residues. The cohort comprised adults aged about 18 to 90 years residing in approximately 25 US areas. The receptor comes from a woman aged 40 to 50 who had recovered from COVID-19. The rearrangement uses TRBV12-5 and TRBJ2-2; 10 bases align to TRBD2. Sequencing used PBMCs or T cells enriched from blood (not recorded which). CDR3 residues: CASGWTSGNTGELFF. The CDR3 region has the DNA TGTGCTAGTGGGTGGACTAGCGGGAACACCGGGGAGCTGTTTTTT.